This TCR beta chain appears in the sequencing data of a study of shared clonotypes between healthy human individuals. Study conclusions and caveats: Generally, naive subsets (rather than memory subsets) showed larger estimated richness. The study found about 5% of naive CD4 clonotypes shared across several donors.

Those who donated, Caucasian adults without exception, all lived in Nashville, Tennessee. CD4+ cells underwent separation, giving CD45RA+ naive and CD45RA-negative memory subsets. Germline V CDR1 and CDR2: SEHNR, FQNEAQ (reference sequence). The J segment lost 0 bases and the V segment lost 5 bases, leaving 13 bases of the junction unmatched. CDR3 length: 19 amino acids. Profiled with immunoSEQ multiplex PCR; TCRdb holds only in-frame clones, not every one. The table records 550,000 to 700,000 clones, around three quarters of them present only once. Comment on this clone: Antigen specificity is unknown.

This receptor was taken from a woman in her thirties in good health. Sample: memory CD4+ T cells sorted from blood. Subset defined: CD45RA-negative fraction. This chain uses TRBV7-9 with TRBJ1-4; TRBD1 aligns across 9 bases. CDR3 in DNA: TGTGCCAGCAGCCATAAACAGGGGGCGGTCGGTGCAACTAATGAAAAACTGTTTTTT. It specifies CASSHKQGAVGATNEKLFF.